This record concerns one T cell receptor (beta chain) sequence. This sample stems from a study of blood T cell repertoires in COVID-19. In the source study's methods: Using reference gene primer amplification, nucleated cell counts were estimated. Clones were sequenced by immunoSEQ multiplex PCR, and TCRdb holds only the in-frame ones, with some missing. D and trimming were read from the DNA, whereas the V and J calls and clone size are those reported in that table. Seen here are more than 85,000 clones, 90% to 95% observed once, and the top ten hold over 1.5%. The specimen was peripheral blood. The sequence came from a man aged 55 to 70 with acute or convalescent COVID-19.

The CDR3 DNA sequence: TGTGCCAGCAGCTTAGAAACACCTCAAGAGACCCAGTACTTC. This codes for CASSLETPQETQYF. The rearrangement uses TRBV7-9 and TRBJ2-5; D unclear. CDR3 size: 14 residues. CDR1 is SEHNR and CDR2 is FQNEAQ in the germline V gene (reference sequence). The V end lost 1 base, the J end lost 2 bases, and 8 bases lay between the germline ends.